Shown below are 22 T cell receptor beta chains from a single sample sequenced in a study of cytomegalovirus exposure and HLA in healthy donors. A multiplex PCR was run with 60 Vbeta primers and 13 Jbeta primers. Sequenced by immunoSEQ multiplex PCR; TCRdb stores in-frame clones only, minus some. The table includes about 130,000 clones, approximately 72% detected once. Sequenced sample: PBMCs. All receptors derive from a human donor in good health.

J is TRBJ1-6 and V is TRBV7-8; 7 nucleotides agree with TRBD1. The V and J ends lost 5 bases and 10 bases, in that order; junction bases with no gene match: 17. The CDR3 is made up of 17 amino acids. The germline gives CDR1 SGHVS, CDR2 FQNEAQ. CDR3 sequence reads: CASSPWGPAEQGSPLHF. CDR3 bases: TGTGCCAGCAGCCCGTGGGGCCCGGCAGAACAGGGGTCACCCCTCCACTTT.

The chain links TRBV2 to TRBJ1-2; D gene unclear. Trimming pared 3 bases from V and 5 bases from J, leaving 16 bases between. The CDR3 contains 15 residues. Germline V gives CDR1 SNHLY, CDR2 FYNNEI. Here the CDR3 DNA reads TGTGCCAGCAGTGACACGGCAGGTCGGTCATATGGCTACACCTTC. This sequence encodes CASSDTAGRSYGYTF.

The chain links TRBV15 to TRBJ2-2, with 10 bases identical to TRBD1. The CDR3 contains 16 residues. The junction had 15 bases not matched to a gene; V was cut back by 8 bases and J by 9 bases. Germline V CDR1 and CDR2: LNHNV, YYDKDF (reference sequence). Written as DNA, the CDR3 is TGTGCCACCCGACTTCGGGACAGGGGACCAGGGCGGGAGCTGTTTTTT. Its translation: CATRLRDRGPGRELFF.

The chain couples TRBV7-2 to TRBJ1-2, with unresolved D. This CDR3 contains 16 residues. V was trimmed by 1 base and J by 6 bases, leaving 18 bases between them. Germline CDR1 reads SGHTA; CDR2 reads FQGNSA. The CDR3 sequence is CASSLENRPSRDGYTF. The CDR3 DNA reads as TGTGCCAGCAGCTTAGAGAACAGACCCTCGAGGGATGGCTACACCTTC.

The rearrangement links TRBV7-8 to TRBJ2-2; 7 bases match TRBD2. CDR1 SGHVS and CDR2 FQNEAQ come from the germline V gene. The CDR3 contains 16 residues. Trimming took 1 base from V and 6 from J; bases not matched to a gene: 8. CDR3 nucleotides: TGTGCCAGCAGCTTAGTAAGCGGGACTAAGGCCGGGGAGCTGTTTTTT. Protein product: CASSLVSGTKAGELFF.

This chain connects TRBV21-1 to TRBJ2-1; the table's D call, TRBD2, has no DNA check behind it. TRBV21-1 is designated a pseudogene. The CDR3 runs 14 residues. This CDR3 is CASREGPLSNEQFF. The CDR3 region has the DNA TGTGCCAGCAGGGAGGGGCCCCTGAGCAATGAGCAGTTCTTC.

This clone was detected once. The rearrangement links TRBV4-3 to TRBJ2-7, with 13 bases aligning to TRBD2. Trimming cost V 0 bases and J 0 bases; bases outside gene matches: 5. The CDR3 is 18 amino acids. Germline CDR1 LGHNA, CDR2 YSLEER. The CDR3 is CASSQDTTSGRSSYEQYF. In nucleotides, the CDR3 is TGCGCCAGCAGCCAAGATACGACTAGCGGGAGGTCCTCCTACGAGCAGTACTTC.

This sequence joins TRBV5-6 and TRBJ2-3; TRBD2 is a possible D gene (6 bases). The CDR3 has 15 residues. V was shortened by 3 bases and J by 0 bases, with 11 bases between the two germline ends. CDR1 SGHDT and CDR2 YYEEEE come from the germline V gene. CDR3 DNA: TGTGCCAGCAGCTCCTTCGGGGGTAGCACAGATACGCAGTATTTT. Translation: CASSSFGGSTDTQYF.

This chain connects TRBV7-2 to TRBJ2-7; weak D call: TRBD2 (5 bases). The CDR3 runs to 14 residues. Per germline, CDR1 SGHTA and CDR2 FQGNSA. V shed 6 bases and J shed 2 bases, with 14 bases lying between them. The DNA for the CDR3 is TGTGCCAGCAGTTCACGAGGACTGACCTACGAGCAGTACTTC. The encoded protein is CASSSRGLTYEQYF.

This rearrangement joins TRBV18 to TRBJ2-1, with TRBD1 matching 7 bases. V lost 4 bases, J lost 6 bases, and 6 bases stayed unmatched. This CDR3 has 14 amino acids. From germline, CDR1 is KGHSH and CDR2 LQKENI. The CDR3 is CASSHRDSFNEQFF. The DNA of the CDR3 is TGTGCCAGCTCACACCGGGACAGTTTCAATGAGCAGTTCTTC.

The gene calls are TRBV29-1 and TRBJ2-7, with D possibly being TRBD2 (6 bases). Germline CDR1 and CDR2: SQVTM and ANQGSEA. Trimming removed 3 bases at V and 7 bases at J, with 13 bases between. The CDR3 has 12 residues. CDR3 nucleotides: TGCAGCGTTGAGGAGGGAGTTAGGGAGCAGTACTTC. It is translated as CSVEEGVREQYF.

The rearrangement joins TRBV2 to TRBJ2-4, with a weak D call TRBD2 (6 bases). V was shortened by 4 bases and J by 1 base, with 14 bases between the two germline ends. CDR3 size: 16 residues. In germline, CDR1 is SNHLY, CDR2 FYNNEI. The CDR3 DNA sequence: TGTGCCAGCAGTGGGGACTTTCAAAGGGCCAAAAACATTCAGTACTTC. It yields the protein CASSGDFQRAKNIQYF.

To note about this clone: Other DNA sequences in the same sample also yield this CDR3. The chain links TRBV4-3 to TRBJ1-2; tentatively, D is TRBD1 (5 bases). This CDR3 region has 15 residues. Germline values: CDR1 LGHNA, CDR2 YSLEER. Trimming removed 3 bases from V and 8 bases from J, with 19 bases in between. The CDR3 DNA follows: TGCGCCAGCAGCCAGGATGAGGTGGACAAGGGAGGCTACACCTTC. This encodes CASSQDEVDKGGYTF.

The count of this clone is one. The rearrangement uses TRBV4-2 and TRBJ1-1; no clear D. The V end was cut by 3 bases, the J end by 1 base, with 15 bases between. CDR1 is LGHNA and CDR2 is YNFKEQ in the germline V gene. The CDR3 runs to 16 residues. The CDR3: CASSHRAGLPNTEAFF. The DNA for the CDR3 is TGTGCCAGCAGCCATCGGGCGGGCCTGCCGAACACTGAAGCTTTCTTT.

In DNA form, the CDR3 reads TGTGCCAGCAGCACTTACAGGGGAGAGGGCACCGGGGAGCTGTTTTTT. Protein sequence: CASSTYRGEGTGELFF. The rearrangement joins TRBV7-9 to TRBJ2-2, with 7 bases identical to TRBD1. V was clipped by 5 bases and J by 4 bases; unmatched bases: 10. Germline CDR1 reads SEHNR; CDR2 reads FQNEAQ (reference sequence). The CDR3 has 16 amino acids.

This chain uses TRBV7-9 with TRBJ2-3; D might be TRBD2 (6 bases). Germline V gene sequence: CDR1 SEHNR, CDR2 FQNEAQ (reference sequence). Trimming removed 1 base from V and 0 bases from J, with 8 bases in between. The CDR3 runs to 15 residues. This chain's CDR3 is CASSLGGASTDTQYF. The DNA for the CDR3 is TGTGCCAGCAGCTTAGGCGGGGCCAGCACAGATACGCAGTATTTT.

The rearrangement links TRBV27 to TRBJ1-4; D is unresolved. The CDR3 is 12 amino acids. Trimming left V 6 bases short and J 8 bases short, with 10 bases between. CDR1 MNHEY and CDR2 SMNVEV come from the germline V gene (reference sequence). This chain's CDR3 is CASSPRVEKLFF. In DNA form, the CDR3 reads TGTGCCAGCAGCCCGAGGGTGGAAAAACTGTTTTTT.

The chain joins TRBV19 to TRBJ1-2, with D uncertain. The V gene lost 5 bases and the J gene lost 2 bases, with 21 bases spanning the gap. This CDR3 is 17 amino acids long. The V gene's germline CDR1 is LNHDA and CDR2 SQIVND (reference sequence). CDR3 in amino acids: CASSVDPRLKKNYGYTF. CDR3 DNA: TGTGCCAGTAGTGTGGACCCTCGACTAAAAAAAAACTATGGCTACACCTTC.

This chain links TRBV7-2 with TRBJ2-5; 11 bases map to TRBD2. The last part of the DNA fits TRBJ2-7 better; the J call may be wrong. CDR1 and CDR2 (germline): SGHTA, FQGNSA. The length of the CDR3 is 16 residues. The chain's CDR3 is CASSLTGLAASYEQYF. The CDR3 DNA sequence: TGTGCCAGCAGCTTAACGGGACTAGCGGCTTCCTACGAGCAGTACTTC.

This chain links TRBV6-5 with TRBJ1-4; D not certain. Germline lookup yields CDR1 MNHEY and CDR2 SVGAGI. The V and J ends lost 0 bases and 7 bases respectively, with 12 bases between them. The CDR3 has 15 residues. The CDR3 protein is CASSYSITGFEKLFF. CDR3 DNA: TGTGCCAGCAGTTACTCGATCACGGGATTTGAAAAACTGTTTTTT.

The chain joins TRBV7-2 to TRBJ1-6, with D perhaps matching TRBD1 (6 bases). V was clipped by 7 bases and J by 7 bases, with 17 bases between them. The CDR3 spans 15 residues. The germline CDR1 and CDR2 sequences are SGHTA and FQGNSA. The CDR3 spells CASIIPGQGNSPLHF. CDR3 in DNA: TGTGCCAGCATCATACCGGGGCAGGGGAATTCACCCCTCCACTTT.

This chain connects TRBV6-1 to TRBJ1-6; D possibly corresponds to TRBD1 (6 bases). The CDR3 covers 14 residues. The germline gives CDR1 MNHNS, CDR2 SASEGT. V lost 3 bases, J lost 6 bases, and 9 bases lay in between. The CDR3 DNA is TGTGCCAGCAGTGAGGACAGTGTTAATTCACCCCTCCACTTT. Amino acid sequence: CASSEDSVNSPLHF.